This T cell receptor beta chain was documented in a study of T cell changes during pregnancy in multiple sclerosis. The V end was cut by 6 bases, the J end by 2 bases, with 20 bases between. The CDR3 covers 16 residues. Germline CDR1 is LGHNT and CDR2 is FRNRAP. Measured with immunoSEQ multiplex PCR; TCRdb has only the in-frame clones, and not every one. Of under 65,000 clones detected, 80% to 95% appear once; the ten largest clones hold 0.6% to 0.7%. Here the sequenced sample was CD4+ T cells from peripheral blood mononuclear cells, taken after pregnancy. The clonotype originates from a female donor with multiple sclerosis, enrolled in a pregnancy study. This chain connects TRBV12-5 to TRBJ2-7, with a tentative D call TRBD1 (6 bases). The CDR3 DNA reads TGTGCTAGTGGCCCAAGTCCGGGTGACAGGCCCTACGAGCAGTACTTC. This codes for CASGPSPGDRPYEQYF.